This TCR beta chain was profiled in a study of blood T cell repertoires in COVID-19. Across the whole study: Sample material is recorded as cDNA or gDNA derived from T cells, B-cell-depleted T cells, or PBMCs.

Germline V lookup: CDR1 MNHNS, CDR2 SASEGT. The CDR3 has 14 amino acids. V dropped 0 bases and J dropped 7; count of bases not matched to a gene: 2. Those who participated ranged in age from about 18 to 95 years and resided in 24 US areas. Some clones are missing from TCRdb's copy, which holds only in-frame ones; the method was immunoSEQ multiplex PCR. This table has more than 100,000 clones, 84% appearing once. This TCR was recovered from a man in his forties or fifties with acute COVID-19. This chain links TRBV6-1 with TRBJ1-1, with 10 bases aligning to TRBD1. The sequenced material came from PBMCs or T cells enriched from blood (not recorded which). The CDR3 DNA reads TGTGCCAGCAGTGAAGCGGGGGACAGGGGTGAAGCTTTCTTT. Its protein product is CASSEAGDRGEAFF.